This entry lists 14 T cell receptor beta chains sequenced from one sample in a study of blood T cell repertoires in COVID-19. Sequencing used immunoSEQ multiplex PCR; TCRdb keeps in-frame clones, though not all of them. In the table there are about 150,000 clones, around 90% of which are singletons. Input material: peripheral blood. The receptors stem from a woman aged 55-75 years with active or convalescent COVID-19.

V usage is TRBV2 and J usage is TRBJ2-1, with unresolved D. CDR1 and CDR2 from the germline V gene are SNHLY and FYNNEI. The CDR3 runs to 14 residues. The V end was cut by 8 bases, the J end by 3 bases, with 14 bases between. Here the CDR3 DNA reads TGTGCCAGCGTCAACGGTCCTATCTACAATGAGCAGTTCTTC. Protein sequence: CASVNGPIYNEQFF.

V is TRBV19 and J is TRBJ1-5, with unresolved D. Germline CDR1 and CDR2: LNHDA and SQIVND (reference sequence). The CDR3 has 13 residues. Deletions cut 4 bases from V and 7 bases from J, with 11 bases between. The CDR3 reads CASSRGFVQPQHF. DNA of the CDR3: TGTGCCAGTAGTAGAGGCTTTGTCCAGCCCCAGCATTTT.

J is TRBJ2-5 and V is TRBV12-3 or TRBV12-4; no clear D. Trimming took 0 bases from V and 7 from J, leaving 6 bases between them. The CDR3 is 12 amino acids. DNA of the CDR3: TGTGCCAGCAGTTTAGCGCGAGGGACCCAGTACTTC. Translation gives CASSLARGTQYF.

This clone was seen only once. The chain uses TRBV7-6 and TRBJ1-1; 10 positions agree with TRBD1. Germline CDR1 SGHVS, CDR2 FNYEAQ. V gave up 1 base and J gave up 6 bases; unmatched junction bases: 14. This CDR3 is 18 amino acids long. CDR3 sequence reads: CASSLGDRGVTVEPEAFF. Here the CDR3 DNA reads TGTGCCAGCAGCTTAGGGGACAGGGGAGTCACGGTTGAGCCTGAAGCTTTCTTT.

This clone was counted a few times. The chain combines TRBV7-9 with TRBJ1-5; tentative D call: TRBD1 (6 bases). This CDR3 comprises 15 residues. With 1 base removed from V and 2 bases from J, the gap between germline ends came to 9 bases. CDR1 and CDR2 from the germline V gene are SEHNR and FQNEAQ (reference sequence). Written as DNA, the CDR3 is TGTGCCAGCAGCTTAGGGACAGACGGCAATCAGCCCCAGCATTTT. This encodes CASSLGTDGNQPQHF.

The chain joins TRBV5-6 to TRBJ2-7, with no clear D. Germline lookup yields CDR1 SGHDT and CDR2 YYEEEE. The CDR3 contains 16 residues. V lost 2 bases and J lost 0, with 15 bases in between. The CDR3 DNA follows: TGTGCCAGCAGCTTCTCTTGGGCTGAGAGCTCCTACGAGCAGTACTTC. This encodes CASSFSWAESSYEQYF.

CDR3 DNA: TGTGCCAGCAGGACAGGGGGCGCAGTCACCGGGGAGCTGTTTTTT. The encoded protein is CASRTGGAVTGELFF. The chain combines TRBV2 with TRBJ2-2; 10 bases align to TRBD1. CDR3 length: 15 amino acids. V was pared by 6 bases and J by 4 bases, with 5 bases of the junction left unmatched. The germline V gene has CDR1 SNHLY and CDR2 FYNNEI.

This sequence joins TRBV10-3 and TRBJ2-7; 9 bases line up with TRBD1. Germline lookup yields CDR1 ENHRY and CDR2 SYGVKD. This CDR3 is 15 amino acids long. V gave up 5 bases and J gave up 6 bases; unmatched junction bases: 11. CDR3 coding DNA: TGTGCCATCAGTTCTCAGACAGGGGGATTTGGCGAGCAGTACTTC. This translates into CAISSQTGGFGEQYF.

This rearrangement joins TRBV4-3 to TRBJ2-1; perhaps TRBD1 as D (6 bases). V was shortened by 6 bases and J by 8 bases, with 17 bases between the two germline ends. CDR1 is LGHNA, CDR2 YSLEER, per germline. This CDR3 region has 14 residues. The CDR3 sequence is CASSLQPGAHEQFF. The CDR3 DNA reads TGCGCCAGCAGTCTTCAGCCAGGGGCCCATGAGCAGTTCTTC.

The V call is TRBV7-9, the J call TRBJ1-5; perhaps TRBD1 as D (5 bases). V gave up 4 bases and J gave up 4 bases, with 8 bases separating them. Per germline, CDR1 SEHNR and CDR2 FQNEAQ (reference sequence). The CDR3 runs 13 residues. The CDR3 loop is CASSWGGNQPQHF. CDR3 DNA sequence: TGTGCCAGCAGCTGGGGGGGGAATCAGCCCCAGCATTTT. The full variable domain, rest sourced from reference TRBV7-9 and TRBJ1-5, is DTGVSQNPRHKITKRGQNVTFRCDPISEHNRLYWYRQTLGQGPEFLTYFQNEAQLEKSRLLSDRFSAERPKGSFSTLEIQRTEQGDSAMYLCASSWGGNQPQHFGDGTRLSIL.

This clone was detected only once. In nucleotides, the CDR3 is TGTGCCAGCAGCGGGGACAGAGAAACGTACAATGAGCAGTTCTTC. Its translation is CASSGDRETYNEQFF. The chain uses TRBV13 and TRBJ2-1; TRBD1 aligns across 7 bases. V lost 5 bases and J lost 4; bases outside the gene matches: 8. Germline lookup yields CDR1 PRHDT and CDR2 FYEKMQ (reference sequence). CDR3 length: 15 residues. Supplemented by reference TRBV13 and TRBJ2-1, the full variable domain reads AAGVIQSPRHLIKEKRETATLKCYPIPRHDTVYWYQQGPGQDPQFLISFYEKMQSDKGSIPDRFSAQQFSDYHSELNMSSLELGDSALYFCASSGDRETYNEQFFGPGTRLTVL.

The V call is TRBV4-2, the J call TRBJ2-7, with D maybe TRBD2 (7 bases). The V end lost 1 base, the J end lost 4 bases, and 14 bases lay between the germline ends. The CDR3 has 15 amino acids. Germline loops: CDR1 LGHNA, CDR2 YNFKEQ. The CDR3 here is CASSQVGGLSYEQYF. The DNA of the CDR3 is TGTGCCAGCAGCCAAGTCGGGGGGCTATCTTACGAGCAGTACTTC.

DNA of the CDR3: TGTGCCAGCAGCCAAGTCTCGGCCTACGAGCAGTACTTC. Translation: CASSQVSAYEQYF. The gene calls are TRBV14 and TRBJ2-7, with unresolved D. Trimming took off 1 base at V and 2 bases at J, with 6 bases between the two ends. CDR3 length: 13 amino acids. The germline V gene encodes CDR1 SGHDN and CDR2 FVKESK.

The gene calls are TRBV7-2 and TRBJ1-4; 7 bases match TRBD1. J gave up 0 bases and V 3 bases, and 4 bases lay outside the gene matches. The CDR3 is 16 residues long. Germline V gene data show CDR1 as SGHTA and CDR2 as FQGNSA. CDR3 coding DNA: TGTGCCAGCAGCTTCGGACAGGCCTCAACTAATGAAAAACTGTTTTTT. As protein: CASSFGQASTNEKLFF.